This T cell receptor (beta chain) derives from a study of T cells in Graves' hyperthyroidism and ophthalmopathy (dated by TCRdb to the late 2010s). As for the study more broadly: Peripheral blood was collected at initial diagnosis, before any treatment. TCR V-J signatures able to tell the groups apart were searched for in a discovery cohort of about a hundred patients, of whom fewer than 45 had Graves' ophthalmopathy and around 58 had stable Graves' hyperthyroidism. Whether ophthalmopathy could be predicted prospectively was tested in an independent validation cohort made up of fewer than 20 hyperthyroidism patients plus 17 patients who later progressed to ophthalmopathy. The 100 or so discovery patients were randomly divided into training and test sets at a 7:3 ratio. In more than five Graves' hyperthyroidism patients, the study also compared T-cell repertoires from thyroid tissue with T-cell repertoires from blood. Following sampling, methimazole starting at 30 mg daily was given to hyperthyroidism patients, and high-dose intravenous methylprednisolone was given to ophthalmopathy patients. The paper reports TCR Vbeta CDR3 sequencing of over 120 peripheral blood samples: around 45 ophthalmopathy, fewer than 80 hyperthyroidism and around 17 progressor patients. Overall study results and their limits: Most expanded thyroid clonotypes (frequency above 0.001) were also detected in blood, a finding suggesting that blood repertoires may reflect thyroid immune responses. In cross-validation, a model built on a 13 V-J signature told ophthalmopathy apart from stable hyperthyroidism with 87.88% sensitivity and approximately 81% specificity, and in testing the same model reached 80%/75%. Sample size was not statistically predetermined, and investigators were not blinded to group allocation. During validation, the model predicted progression to ophthalmopathy a median of approximately 6 months ahead of onset, with more than 60% sensitivity and more than 72% specificity.

A patient counted as having stable Graves' hyperthyroidism if no progression to ophthalmopathy occurred over 18 months of follow-up. The hyperthyroidism patients were between 18 and 65 years old and newly diagnosed, with a disease duration of less than 2 months. The study excluded patients with uncontrolled infections, other autoimmune diseases, pregnancy or lactation. Clinical symptoms, serum thyroxine and TRAb, thyroid ultrasound, and orbital computed tomography formed the basis for the diagnoses. PBMCs were separated from approximately 10 ml of fresh peripheral blood using Ficoll-Paque density gradient centrifugation. Trizol reagent was used to extract total RNA, and RNA quality was then checked on an Agilent 2100 Bioanalyzer. As for this clonotype: Which antigen it targets is not known. Base qualities are not at hand, and no much larger clone is one base apart.

The TCR beta CDR3 regions were amplified from RNA transcripts. The TCR CDR3 was subjected to a first round of RT-PCR using the HTBI primer set and the Qiagen OneStep RT-PCR kit. The libraries were constructed in a second round of multiplex PCR and then size-selected and purified. Libraries were sequenced paired-end with 100 bp reads on an Illumina HiSeq2000. On the study's bioinformatics: SOAPnuke was used to process the raw data, throwing out any read that contained adapters or uncalled bases, had a mean Phred below 15, or lacked an exact constant-primer or identifier match. High-quality paired reads were merged using COPE v1.2.5, and each unique nucleotide sequence was defined as a clonotype. MiTCR v1.1 was used to align the clonotypes against IMGT TRBV, TRBD and TRBJ reference segments. The analysis was restricted to V-J combinations with a frequency above 0.0001, which together covered over 99% of the repertoires. A TCS score was defined as the ratio of F50 (clonal expansion) to E x V (chaos), with BLOSUM62-based TCRdist applied between CDR3 peptides within each V-J. Welch's t-statistics and random forest reduced roughly 540 V-J features to under 15, which were used in a naive Bayes classifier (R e1071). TCRdb took the public reads, trimmed them with fastp at Q25, ran MiXCR for clone calling and kept in-frame beta chains. Identical CDR3 proteins give one entry, which carries the most common genes and DNA. The V and J calls were determined by TCRdb, not by the authors. Recorded for this sample are 550,000 to 800,000 distinct CDR3 sequences; approximately 15% of them occurred a single time. The ten largest make up around a sixth of the sample.

The CDR3, from cysteine to phenylalanine, totals 16 residues. Solely the CDR3 DNA is kept, with 48 bases framed from the first base. Clipping removes 5 bases from V and 0 bases from J, with 5 as the unmatched junction base count. Per the germline V gene, SQVTM is the CDR1 and ANQGSEA is the CDR2. The sequenced sample consisted of blood. The receptor comes from a man in his fifties or sixties with Graves' hyperthyroidism. The chain was built from TRBV29-1 and TRBJ2-6, with 9 middle bases fitting TRBD1. In nucleotide form, the sequence is TGCAGCGTTTGGACAGGGGTCGTCTCTGGGGCCAACGTCCTGACTTTC. It translates as CSVWTGVVSGANVLTF.